The rows below give T cell receptor beta chains drawn from one sample of a study of OX40 agonist ivuxolimab in advanced cancers. Produced via immunoSEQ multiplex PCR; TCRdb's table is partial and in-frame only. The profile shows roughly 77,000 clones, 92% of them singletons. The input for sequencing was CD4+ or CD8+ T cells sorted from blood, taken in a trial of the OX40 agonist ivuxolimab. Receptors were obtained from an adult with an advanced solid tumor such as melanoma, head and neck, liver or kidney cancer. CDR3s include the opening cysteine and the closing phenylalanine or tryptophan. A D gene is named only where the DNA matches it firmly. Clone size appears in some rows only: once, few, many, or a class for an expanded clone.

d_gene: NA; abundance: once; j_gene: TRBJ2-2; v_gene: TRBV5-6; len: 16; CDR3aa: CASSSPRGGDTGELFF; CDR3nt: TGTGCCAGCAGCTCACCCAGGGGGGGGGACACCGGGGAGCTGTTTTTT
d_gene: NA; abundance: NA; j_gene: TRBJ2-1; v_gene: TRBV5-6; len: 17; CDR3aa: CASSLMALAPAYNEQFF; CDR3nt: TGTGCCAGCAGCTTGATGGCGCTAGCTCCGGCCTACAATGAGCAGTTCTTC
d_gene: TRBD2; abundance: NA; j_gene: TRBJ2-4; v_gene: TRBV7-2; len: 12; CDR3aa: CASSPREDIQYF; CDR3nt: TGTGCCAGCAGCCCGCGGGAGGACATTCAGTACTTC
d_gene: TRBD1; abundance: NA; j_gene: TRBJ1-3; v_gene: TRBV30; len: 14; CDR3aa: CAKRNRGLGNTIYF; CDR3nt: TGTGCCAAAAGGAACAGGGGGCTCGGAAACACCATATATTTT
d_gene: NA; abundance: NA; j_gene: TRBJ1-1; v_gene: TRBV13; len: 17; CDR3aa: CASSSTGDSGANTEAFF; CDR3nt: TGTGCCAGCAGCTCGACCGGGGACTCAGGGGCGAACACTGAAGCTTTCTTT
d_gene: NA; abundance: NA; j_gene: TRBJ2-7; v_gene: TRBV4-1; len: 12; CDR3aa: CASSQGVGLQYF; CDR3nt: TGCGCCAGCAGCCAAGGCGTCGGGCTTCAGTACTTC
d_gene: NA; abundance: NA; j_gene: TRBJ2-7; v_gene: TRBV25-1; len: 14; CDR3aa: CASSAGPGSYEQYF; CDR3nt: TGTGCCAGCAGTGCGGGTCCTGGGTCCTACGAGCAGTACTTC
d_gene: NA; abundance: NA; j_gene: TRBJ2-5; v_gene: TRBV5-6; len: 15; CDR3aa: CASSLGRGAIETQYF; CDR3nt: TGTGCCAGCAGCCTAGGACGGGGGGCAATAGAGACCCAGTACTTC
d_gene: NA; abundance: NA; j_gene: TRBJ2-7; v_gene: TRBV6-1; len: 14; CDR3aa: CASLWAGRGYEQYF; CDR3nt: TGTGCCAGCCTCTGGGCAGGGAGAGGCTACGAGCAGTACTTC
d_gene: NA; abundance: NA; j_gene: TRBJ1-5; v_gene: TRBV18; len: 15; CDR3aa: CASSPTGGSNQPQHF; CDR3nt: TGTGCCAGCTCACCAACGGGGGGGAGCAATCAGCCCCAGCATTTT
d_gene: TRBD1; abundance: once; j_gene: TRBJ1-6; v_gene: TRBV4-1; len: 15; CDR3aa: CASSPVGQYNSPLHF; CDR3nt: TGCGCCAGCAGCCCGGTGGGACAGTATAATTCACCCCTCCACTTT
d_gene: NA; abundance: NA; j_gene: TRBJ2-2; v_gene: TRBV27; len: 15; CDR3aa: CASSLYRVLTGELFF; CDR3nt: TGTGCCAGCAGTTTGTACAGGGTTTTAACCGGGGAGCTGTTTTTT
d_gene: NA; abundance: few; j_gene: TRBJ2-3; v_gene: TRBV9; len: 15; CDR3aa: CASSVAMSAADTQYF; CDR3nt: TGTGCCAGCAGCGTAGCTATGAGTGCGGCAGATACGCAGTATTTT
d_gene: TRBD2; abundance: NA; j_gene: TRBJ2-7; v_gene: TRBV10-3; len: 12; CDR3aa: CASSGGPYEQYF; CDR3nt: TGTGCCAGTAGCGGGGGTCCCTACGAGCAGTACTTC
d_gene: NA; abundance: NA; j_gene: TRBJ2-7; v_gene: TRBV7-9; len: 12; CDR3aa: CASSLTDYEQYF; CDR3nt: TGTGCCAGCAGCTTGACAGACTACGAGCAGTACTTC
d_gene: TRBD1; abundance: NA; j_gene: TRBJ2-7; v_gene: TRBV7-9; len: 18; CDR3aa: CASSFLPASTGDFYEQYF; CDR3nt: TGTGCCAGCAGCTTCCTACCCGCGTCGACAGGGGACTTCTACGAGCAGTACTTC
d_gene: NA; abundance: NA; j_gene: TRBJ2-7; v_gene: TRBV5-4; len: 13; CDR3aa: CASSSIDFDEQYF; CDR3nt: TGTGCCAGCAGCTCGATAGATTTCGACGAGCAGTACTTC
d_gene: NA; abundance: NA; j_gene: TRBJ1-5; v_gene: TRBV14; len: 13; CDR3aa: CASLTWDPCRKHF; CDR3nt: TGTGCCAGCCTGACTTGGGACCCCTGCAGGAAGCATTTT
d_gene: TRBD1; abundance: NA; j_gene: TRBJ1-1; v_gene: TRBV11-2; len: 14; CDR3aa: CASSLVDQGAEAFF; CDR3nt: TGTGCCAGCAGCTTAGTTGACCAGGGGGCTGAAGCTTTCTTT
d_gene: NA; abundance: NA; j_gene: TRBJ1-1; v_gene: TRBV6-5; len: 13; CDR3aa: CASSYPQANEAFF; CDR3nt: TGTGCCAGCAGTTACCCACAGGCCAATGAAGCTTTCTTT